The 30 T cell receptor beta chains presented below share a single source sample, sequenced in a study of early T cells in non-severe SARS-CoV-2 infection. MiXCR, run by TCRdb on the 5' RACE reads, gives a single entry per CDR3 protein. The sample lists over 35,000 distinct CDR3 sequences; less than 6.5% were seen once. Sample: whole blood, taken at baseline. The receptors derive from an adult who was a healthcare worker with PCR-confirmed SARS-CoV-2 infection or an uninfected control (not recorded which).

This clonotype came up many times. The V gene is TRBV3-1, the J gene TRBJ1-5, with D perhaps TRBD1 (5 bases). The germline V gene encodes CDR1 LGHDT and CDR2 YNNKEL (reference sequence). The CDR3 contains 16 residues. The ends were cut back, 4 bases at V and 2 bases at J, with 15 bases in the middle. In DNA, the CDR3 is TGTGCCAGCAGCCCCCGCGGGGGGATGGGCAATCAGCCCCAGCATTTT. Translated, it gives CASSPRGGMGNQPQHF.

This clonotype was observed many times. This rearrangement joins TRBV4-2 to TRBJ1-6; 8 bases are a match to TRBD1. V trimming: 0 bases; J trimming: 7 bases; junction bases outside the gene matches: 5. This CDR3 contains 16 residues. CDR1 LGHNA and CDR2 YNFKEQ come from the germline V gene. CDR3 sequence (DNA): TGTGCCAGCAGCCAAGATTTTAACAGGGGGAATTCACCCCTCCACTTT. Protein: CASSQDFNRGNSPLHF.

This clonotype was detected only a few times. The chain couples TRBV12-3 or TRBV12-4 to TRBJ1-2; tentatively, D is TRBD1 (5 bases). Trimming cost V 6 bases and J 2 bases, with 16 bases left between them. The CDR3 extends over 15 amino acids. CDR3 sequence: CASSPQGHRNYGYTF. The CDR3, as DNA: TGTGCCAGCAGCCCGCAGGGCCACCGAAACTATGGCTACACCTTC.

This clonotype was observed many times. The chain couples TRBV28 to TRBJ1-2; the D is unclear. The germline V gene encodes CDR1 MDHEN and CDR2 SYDVKM. Trimming took 2 bases from V and 5 from J, leaving 6 bases between them. CDR3 size: 12 residues. DNA of the CDR3: TGTGCCAGCAGTTTAGGGCTTTATGGCTACACCTTC. Protein: CASSLGLYGYTF.

This clonotype was counted between two and nine times. V and J are TRBV18 and TRBJ1-1, with TRBD1 identical over 7 bases. Losses at the gene ends were 3 bases for V and 5 bases for J; bases not matched to a gene: 9. The germline V gene encodes CDR1 KGHSH and CDR2 LQKENI. CDR3 size: 15 residues. The CDR3 is CASSPVGTEGTEAFF. DNA of the CDR3: TGTGCCAGCTCACCCGTCGGGACAGAGGGTACTGAAGCTTTCTTT.

This clonotype was recorded at least ten times. The rearrangement joins TRBV6-2 or TRBV6-3 to TRBJ2-7; TRBD2 is a possible D gene (6 bases). Per the germline V gene, CDR1 is MNHEY and CDR2 is SVGEGT. V lost 6 bases to trimming and J lost 2 bases, with 11 bases between them. The CDR3 is 13 amino acids. CDR3 protein: CASSPRGTYEQYF. CDR3 nucleotides: TGTGCCAGCAGCCCGCGGGGAACCTACGAGCAGTACTTC.

This clonotype was detected ten times or more. CDR3 protein: CASSYPGTGDNEQFF. CDR3 coding DNA: TGTGCCAGCAGTTATCCCGGGACAGGGGACAATGAGCAGTTCTTC. The chain joins TRBV6-6 to TRBJ2-1, with 10 nucleotides matching TRBD1. Trimming took 3 bases from V and 5 from J; bases not matched to a gene: 4. The CDR3 length is 15 residues. Germline CDR1 is MNHNY and CDR2 is SVGAGI (reference sequence).

This clonotype was seen at least ten times. The J gene is TRBJ2-1, the V gene TRBV6-1; D is undetermined. CDR3 size: 13 residues. The germline V gene has CDR1 MNHNS and CDR2 SASEGT. Trimming cost V 3 bases and J 4 bases, with 7 bases left between them. The CDR3 sequence: CASSETEYNEQFF. CDR3 DNA sequence: TGTGCCAGCAGTGAGACTGAATACAATGAGCAGTTCTTC.

This clonotype was seen many times. V is TRBV5-1 and J is TRBJ2-2, with TRBD2 as a possible D gene (6 bases). The germline V gene encodes CDR1 SGHRS and CDR2 YFSETQ. This CDR3 comprises 17 residues. V was pared by 4 bases and J by 5 bases, with 21 bases between. Written as DNA, the CDR3 is TGCGCCAGCAGCATGGCACCGACCGTCCGGGGGACCGGGGAGCTGTTTTTT. This translates into CASSMAPTVRGTGELFF.

This clonotype was picked up a small number of times. V is TRBV19 and J is TRBJ1-6; TRBD1 matches 10 bases. CDR3 length equals 17 residues. The V gene end was trimmed by 9 bases and the J gene end by 3 bases; junction bases not matched to a gene: 11. Looked up from germline, CDR1 is LNHDA and CDR2 is SQIVND (reference sequence). CDR3 protein: CASKGQGRGNYNSPLHF. CDR3 bases: TGTGCCAGCAAGGGACAGGGGAGAGGAAACTATAATTCACCCCTCCACTTT.

The genes are TRBV5-4 and TRBJ2-1; 11 bases line up with TRBD2. With V trimmed by 4 bases and J by 7 bases, 7 bases remained unmatched. Germline CDR1 is SGHNT and CDR2 is YYREEE (reference sequence). There are 15 residues in the CDR3. The CDR3 protein is CASSLSGGARNEQFF. In DNA form, the CDR3 reads TGTGCCAGCAGCCTTAGCGGGGGGGCCAGAAATGAGCAGTTCTTC.

This clonotype came up many times. This chain links TRBV7-9 with TRBJ2-4; 7 bases match TRBD1. This CDR3 has 13 residues. V shed 4 bases, J shed 8 bases, and the junction held 5 bases outside the gene matches. Germline V lookup: CDR1 SEHNR, CDR2 FQNEAQ (reference sequence). CDR3 nucleotide sequence: TGTGCCAGCAGCTCTGACAGGGAATACATTCAGTACTTC. It encodes CASSSDREYIQYF.

This clonotype was counted many times. The rearrangement links TRBV7-9 to TRBJ2-5; possibly TRBD2 for D (6 bases). The CDR3 totals 14 residues. V lost 1 base to trimming and J lost 5 bases, with 11 bases between them. The germline V gene encodes CDR1 SEHNR and CDR2 FQNEAQ (reference sequence). The CDR3 reads CASSLGTSRETQYF. The CDR3 DNA is TGTGCCAGCAGCTTAGGTACTAGCCGGGAGACCCAGTACTTC.

At least ten counts were recorded for this clonotype. The chain recombines TRBV20-1 with TRBJ2-1; D gene unclear. Per the germline V gene, CDR1 is DFQATT and CDR2 is SNEGSKA (reference sequence). The CDR3 is 11 amino acids. The V end was cut by 4 bases, the J end by 2 bases, with 3 bases between. CDR3 DNA sequence: TGCAGTGCTACGACCTACAATGAGCAGTTCTTC. It specifies CSATTYNEQFF.

This rearrangement joins TRBV11-2 to TRBJ2-1; D unclear. Trimming shortened V by 1 base and J by 6 bases, and 7 bases separated the two germline ends. Germline loops: CDR1 SGHAT, CDR2 FQNNGV. This CDR3 spans 13 amino acids. The CDR3 coding sequence is TGTGCCAGCAGCTTAGTCCTCACCAATGAGCAGTTCTTC. Amino acids: CASSLVLTNEQFF.

In its sample, this clonotype was seen many times. The chain joins TRBV6-5 to TRBJ1-6, with 10 bases that match TRBD1. With V trimmed by 2 bases and J by 10 bases, 8 bases remained unmatched. CDR3 length: 16 amino acids. Looked up from germline, CDR1 is MNHEY and CDR2 is SVGAGI. The DNA for the CDR3 is TGTGCCAGCAGTTACCCTAGGACAGGGGGAAAATCACCCCTCCACTTT. It yields the protein CASSYPRTGGKSPLHF.

This clonotype was observed many times. This chain connects TRBV4-3 to TRBJ2-3; D is unclear. The V and J ends lost 1 base and 0 bases respectively, with 11 bases between them. CDR1 LGHNA and CDR2 YSLEER come from the germline V gene. This CDR3 comprises 16 residues. The CDR3 DNA reads as TGCGCCAGCAGCCAAGCCGCTGGTACTAGCACAGATACGCAGTATTTT. Translated: CASSQAAGTSTDTQYF.

This clonotype came up once. A read error is possible here, since a much larger clone lies one base away. The genes are TRBV20-1 and TRBJ2-7; D is perhaps TRBD1 (6 bases). CDR3 length: 14 residues. Trimming took off 3 bases at V and 6 bases at J, with 18 bases between the two ends. The germline gives CDR1 DFQATT, CDR2 SNEGSKA (reference sequence). The CDR3 nucleotides read TGCAGTGCTAGGGCGGTCAGGGGCCTCCGCGAGCAGTACTTC. Protein sequence: CSARAVRGLREQYF.

In its sample, this clonotype was seen many times. The rearrangement links TRBV4-2 to TRBJ2-3, with 15 bases matching TRBD2. The CDR3 extends over 16 amino acids. V shed 4 bases and J 5 bases; nucleotides not matched to a gene: 4. Germline assignment: CDR1 LGHNA and CDR2 YNFKEQ. This CDR3 is CASSRGLAGGLDTQYF. The CDR3 bases are TGTGCCAGCAGCCGTGGACTAGCGGGGGGGCTAGATACGCAGTATTTT.

The table lists this clonotype with a few counts. The chain uses TRBV21-1 and TRBJ2-7; whether TRBD1, the table's D call, matches the DNA was not checked. TRBV21-1 is designated a pseudogene. The length of the CDR3 is 10 residues. The CDR3 nucleotides read TGTGCCAGCAGAAAGACAGTGTCGTACTTC. Its protein is CASRKTVSYF.

CDR3 residues: CASSWSGPGGYTF. CDR3 in DNA: TGTGCCAGCAGCTGGTCCGGTCCCGGCGGCTACACCTTC. The chain recombines TRBV11-2 with TRBJ1-2, with D hard to call. CDR1 and CDR2 (germline): SGHAT, FQNNGV. CDR3 length: 13 amino acids. V shed 4 bases and J shed 8 bases, with 14 bases lying between them.

This clonotype was recorded many times. The rearrangement uses TRBV28 and TRBJ2-1, with 12 positions matching TRBD2. This CDR3 is built from 16 residues. Germline trimming cut 5 bases from V and 0 bases from J; bases unmatched to any gene: 2. Germline values: CDR1 MDHEN, CDR2 SYDVKM. The CDR3, as DNA: TGTGCCAGCAGTCTACTAGCGGGGGGCTCCTACAATGAGCAGTTCTTC. Translating it yields CASSLLAGGSYNEQFF.

This clonotype has a count of ten or more. This chain uses TRBV11-2 with TRBJ2-1; unclear D gene. The CDR3 extends over 13 amino acids. Germline V gene lookup returns CDR1 SGHAT and CDR2 FQNNGV. V lost 3 bases, J lost 8 bases, and 11 bases lay in between. In DNA, the CDR3 is TGTGCCAGCAGCTTCCACATCGGCTATGAGCAGTTCTTC. This codes for CASSFHIGYEQFF.

This clonotype has ten or more counts. The V call is TRBV5-5, the J call TRBJ1-2; a weak D match, TRBD1 (5 bases). Germline values: CDR1 SGHKS, CDR2 YYEKEE (reference sequence). Trimming shortened V by 0 bases and J by 2 bases, and 11 bases separated the two germline ends. CDR3 length equals 15 residues. The CDR3 DNA is TGTGCCAGCAGCTTGGTTTGGGACGCGAACTATGGCTACACCTTC. Its protein is CASSLVWDANYGYTF.

This clonotype was observed many times. V is TRBV4-1 and J is TRBJ1-1; TRBD1 might be the D (5 bases). There are 17 residues in the CDR3. V lost 0 bases, J lost 4 bases, and 18 bases lay in between. Looked up from germline, CDR1 is MGHRA and CDR2 is YSYEKL. CDR3: CASSQDGAGNLGTEAFF. In DNA form, the CDR3 reads TGCGCCAGCAGCCAAGATGGGGCAGGGAATTTGGGCACTGAAGCTTTCTTT.

This clonotype was detected many times. The CDR3 DNA sequence: TGTGCCAGCAGCTTGCGACAGGGTACCTACGAGCAGTACTTC. Its translation: CASSLRQGTYEQYF. The rearrangement links TRBV5-5 to TRBJ2-7; 7 bases line up with TRBD1. Germline CDR1 is SGHKS and CDR2 is YYEKEE (reference sequence). The J segment lost 2 bases and the V segment lost 1 base, leaving 3 bases of the junction unmatched. There are 14 residues in the CDR3.

This clonotype was seen at least ten times. CDR3 loop: CSARQGLNDMPQHF. CDR3 coding DNA: TGCAGTGCTAGACAGGGACTTAACGACATGCCCCAGCATTTT. This chain joins TRBV20-1 and TRBJ1-5; maybe TRBD1 (5 bases). The ends were cut back, 2 bases at V and 9 bases at J, with 17 bases in the middle. This CDR3 contains 14 residues. Germline V lookup: CDR1 DFQATT, CDR2 SNEGSKA (reference sequence).

This clonotype showed up many times. The chain uses TRBV18 and TRBJ1-5, with a weak D call TRBD1 (5 bases). The germline V and J ends were trimmed by 2 bases and 11 bases, with 16 bases remaining between them. Germline values: CDR1 KGHSH, CDR2 LQKENI. CDR3 length equals 14 residues. The CDR3 sequence is CASSPSVLTGTQHF. The CDR3 DNA is TGTGCCAGCTCACCAAGCGTACTCACAGGAACCCAGCATTTT. The full variable domain, in which reference TRBV18 and TRBJ1-5 provide the parts outside the CDR3, is NAGVMQNPRHLVRRRGQEARLRCSPMKGHSHVYWYRQLPEEGLKFMVYLQKENIIDESGMPKERFSAEFPKEGPSILRIQQVVRGDSAAYFCASSPSVLTGTQHFGDGTRLSIL.

This clonotype occurred a few times. The rearrangement joins TRBV20-1 to TRBJ2-3; a possible D gene is TRBD1 (5 bases). V lost 5 bases, J lost 0 bases, and 15 bases lay in between. This CDR3 is 15 amino acids long. Germline values: CDR1 DFQATT, CDR2 SNEGSKA (reference sequence). CDR3 in amino acids: CSAPNKGVSTDTQYF. Here the CDR3 DNA reads TGCAGTGCTCCCAACAAAGGGGTCAGCACAGATACGCAGTATTTT.

This clonotype was counted many times. The CDR3 spells CASSLAGGQETQYF. The CDR3 DNA sequence: TGTGCCAGCAGCTTGGCGGGGGGTCAAGAGACCCAGTACTTC. The rearrangement joins TRBV5-4 to TRBJ2-5; TRBD2 matches 7 bases. The germline V gene encodes CDR1 SGHNT and CDR2 YYREEE (reference sequence). The V and J ends lost 0 bases and 2 bases, in that order; junction bases with no gene match: 1. The CDR3 sequence is 14 residues long.